The rows below give T cell receptor beta chains drawn from one sample of a study of Ad26.COV2.S vaccination and SARS-CoV-2 variants. Some clones are missing from TCRdb's copy, which holds only in-frame ones; the method was immunoSEQ multiplex PCR. The sample holds some 460,000 clones, 89% seen once. Sample: peripheral blood, taken in a trial of Ad26.COV2.S vaccine versus placebo. These TCRs come from a person aged 18-60 years who received the Ad26.COV2.S COVID-19 vaccine or a placebo. The CDR3 runs from the conserved cysteine through the conserved F or W. D genes are given only for firm matches. Clone sizes are given selectively: once, few, many, or a class where the clone is expanded.

NA | TRBJ1-4 | 13 | TRBV4-3 | NA | CASSQDWGQKLFF | TGCGCCAGCAGCCAAGATTGGGGACAAAAACTGTTTTTT
NA | TRBJ2-4 | 16 | TRBV7-9 | NA | CASSLVLGLGKNIQYF | TGTGCCAGCAGCTTAGTTCTAGGGCTTGGCAAAAACATTCAGTACTTC
NA | TRBJ1-4 | 14 | TRBV3-1/TRBV3-2 | NA | CASSQGSTNEKLFF | TGTGCCAGCAGCCAAGGGTCAACTAATGAAAAACTGTTTTTT
TRBD1 | TRBJ1-5 | 17 | TRBV19 | NA | CASRDTDRGLGNQPQHF | TGTGCCAGTAGGGACACCGACAGGGGGCTAGGTAATCAGCCCCAGCATTTT
NA | TRBJ2-7 | 13 | TRBV9 | NA | CASGVRPVGEQYF | TGTGCCAGCGGCGTCCGCCCTGTCGGCGAGCAGTACTTC
TRBD1 | TRBJ1-2 | 13 | TRBV6-5 | few | CASSSTHSTGGTF | TGTGCCAGCAGTTCCACCCACTCGACAGGGGGCACCTTC
NA | TRBJ2-7 | 13 | TRBV30 | NA | CAWGLGSDYEQYF | TGTGCCTGGGGCCTGGGCTCGGACTACGAGCAGTACTTC
NA | TRBJ2-2 | 15 | TRBV7-3 | NA | CASSLNGAATGELFF | TGTGCCAGCAGCTTAAACGGGGCCGCCACCGGGGAGCTGTTTTTT
NA | TRBJ1-1 | 13 | TRBV16 | few | CASSQIRRSEAFF | TGTGCCAGCAGCCAAATCCGTAGGTCTGAAGCTTTCTTT
TRBD1 | TRBJ2-2 | 15 | TRBV7-2 | NA | CASSLGQGATGELFF | TGTGCCAGCAGCTTAGGGCAGGGGGCCACCGGGGAGCTGTTTTTT
TRBD2 | TRBJ2-7 | 19 | TRBV27 | NA | CASRVFKSGLAGGPYEQYF | TGTGCCAGCAGAGTTTTTAAGTCGGGACTAGCGGGAGGGCCGTACGAGCAGTACTTC
NA | TRBJ2-7 | 13 | TRBV11-2 | NA | CASSTQLENEQYF | TGTGCCAGCAGCACCCAACTGGAGAACGAGCAGTACTTC
NA | TRBJ1-6 | 13 | TRBV7-2 | NA | CASKTGLNSPLHF | TGTGCCAGCAAGACAGGCCTTAATTCACCCCTCCACTTT
TRBD2 | TRBJ2-7 | 17 | TRBV4-1 | NA | CASSRRTSGGQSYEQYF | TGCGCCAGCAGCCGAAGGACTAGCGGGGGACAGTCCTACGAGCAGTACTTC
TRBD2 | TRBJ2-3 | 16 | TRBV7-2 | once | CASSFAGGSFADTQYF | TGTGCCAGCAGCTTTGCGGGGGGGAGCTTTGCCGATACGCAGTATTTT
TRBD1 | TRBJ1-2 | 15 | TRBV6-5 | NA | CASSYSRTGVYGYTF | TGTGCCAGCAGTTACTCGAGGACAGGGGTTTATGGCTACACCTTC
NA | TRBJ1-1 | 15 | TRBV27 | NA | CASSGPGRGNTEAFF | TGTGCCAGCAGTGGACCCGGGCGGGGGAACACTGAAGCTTTCTTT
NA | TRBJ2-7 | 15 | TRBV2 | once | CASSEEWNSSYEQYF | TGTGCCAGCAGTGAAGAATGGAACAGTTCCTACGAGCAGTACTTC
NA | TRBJ1-5 | 13 | TRBV7-9 | few | CASSLIGDQPQHF | TGTGCCAGCAGCTTAATCGGGGATCAGCCCCAGCATTTT
TRBD2 | TRBJ2-1 | 18 | TRBV19 | NA | CASSFPGLAGGPSNEQFF | TGTGCCAGTAGTTTCCCAGGACTAGCGGGAGGGCCCTCCAATGAGCAGTTCTTC
NA | TRBJ2-7 | 12 | TRBV3-1/TRBV3-2 | NA | CASSHVGYEQYF | TGTGCCAGCAGCCATGTCGGGTACGAGCAGTACTTC
NA | TRBJ2-2 | 15 | TRBV29-1 | NA | CSVARHGVNTGELFF | TGCAGCGTTGCCCGACACGGAGTTAACACCGGGGAGCTGTTTTTT
TRBD2 | TRBJ2-1 | 14 | TRBV6-4 | NA | CASSSTSGIFEQFF | TGTGCCAGCAGTTCTACTAGCGGGATCTTTGAGCAGTTCTTC
TRBD1 | TRBJ1-6 | 17 | TRBV7-8 | NA | CASSQLAGTGGRGGLHF | TGTGCCAGCAGCCAATTAGCGGGGACAGGTGGGCGAGGTGGCCTCCACTTT
TRBD1 | TRBJ1-2 | 14 | TRBV27 | NA | CASRDRGRNYGYTF | TGTGCCAGCAGGGACAGGGGGCGAAACTATGGCTACACCTTC
NA | TRBJ2-1 | 13 | TRBV2 | NA | CASSESPWGEQFF | TGTGCCAGCAGTGAATCACCCTGGGGTGAGCAGTTCTTC